The 21 T cell receptor beta chains reported below all come from one sample, sequenced in a study of shared clonotypes between healthy human individuals. TCRdb's table, derived via immunoSEQ multiplex PCR, lists solely in-frame clones and lacks some. The table lists about 1,500,000 clones, around 97% of them singletons. The sequencing sample was made of naive CD4+ T cells sorted from blood. As to subset: CD45RA+ positively selected. Source of these receptors: a man in his thirties or forties in good health.

This sequence joins TRBV19 and TRBJ1-5; D may be TRBD1 (6 bases). This CDR3 is 13 amino acids long. V was clipped by 7 bases and J by 2 bases, with 9 bases between them. Per the germline V gene, CDR1 is LNHDA and CDR2 is SQIVND (reference sequence). CDR3 loop: CASNYRGNQPQHF. The DNA for the CDR3 is TGTGCCAGTAACTACAGGGGCAATCAGCCCCAGCATTTT.

The chain employs TRBV9 and TRBJ2-2; D is perhaps TRBD2 (5 bases). V was shortened by 7 bases and J by 5 bases, with 18 bases between the two germline ends. The V gene's germline CDR1 is SGDLS and CDR2 YYNGEE. This CDR3 is 15 amino acids long. Here the CDR3 DNA reads TGTGCCAGCTCCCCAGGAGTGACGGGGACCGGGGAGCTGTTTTTT. This codes for CASSPGVTGTGELFF.

This clone was observed a single time. This chain connects TRBV10-1 to TRBJ2-4; perhaps TRBD1 as D (6 bases). The CDR3 sequence is 13 residues long. In germline, CDR1 is WNHNN, CDR2 SYGVQD (reference sequence). V lost 2 bases and J 6 bases, leaving 8 bases between the germline ends. Here the CDR3 DNA reads TGCGCCAGCAGTGAGACAGGGAGAAACATTCAGTACTTC. This translates into CASSETGRNIQYF.

The genes are TRBV2 and TRBJ1-2, with 9 positions matching TRBD1. The CDR3 has 14 amino acids. Germline CDR1 is SNHLY and CDR2 is FYNNEI. V lost 6 bases and J lost 6; bases outside the gene matches: 8. The CDR3 protein is CASSFTGGRHGYTF. The CDR3, as DNA: TGTGCCAGCAGCTTCACAGGGGGCAGACATGGCTACACCTTC.

This chain joins TRBV7-2 and TRBJ2-5, with a weak D call TRBD2 (6 bases). The CDR3 extends over 15 amino acids. V shed 3 bases and J shed 7 bases, with 18 bases lying between them. Germline loops: CDR1 SGHTA, CDR2 FQGNSA. CDR3 residues: CASSFRGRDLTTQYF. CDR3 DNA sequence: TGTGCCAGCAGCTTTAGAGGGCGGGACCTGACGACCCAGTACTTC.

The chain employs TRBV5-1 and TRBJ2-1; TRBD2 agrees at 7 bases. The CDR3 is made up of 15 amino acids. Unmatched junction bases numbered 9, after V lost 5 bases and J lost 4 bases. Germline V gives CDR1 SGHRS, CDR2 YFSETQ. This CDR3 is CASRLSRERYNEQFF. The DNA of the CDR3 is TGCGCCAGCAGACTGTCGCGGGAGCGGTACAATGAGCAGTTCTTC.

The chain links TRBV14 to TRBJ2-1, with unresolved D. CDR3 length: 14 amino acids. Germline V gives CDR1 SGHDN, CDR2 FVKESK. V was pared by 4 bases and J by 3 bases, with 10 bases between. As DNA, the CDR3 is TGTGCCAGCAGCCCAAGACCAGGCTACAATGAGCAGTTCTTC. Translated, it gives CASSPRPGYNEQFF.

In DNA form, the CDR3 reads TGTGCCAGCAGTTGGCTAGCGGGAGGGCGAAGGGAAGGCGGGGTTAATGAGCAGTTCTTC. Encoded protein: CASSWLAGGRREGGVNEQFF. The V and J genes are TRBV27 and TRBJ2-1; 12 bases fit TRBD2. There are 20 residues in the CDR3. V gave up 4 bases and J gave up 7 bases; unmatched junction bases: 20. In germline, CDR1 is MNHEY, CDR2 SMNVEV (reference sequence).

In nucleotides, the CDR3 is TGTGCCAGCAGTTTAGGTTCCCGGACACTGTCCTACGAGCAGTACTTC. It encodes CASSLGSRTLSYEQYF. The V and J genes are TRBV28 and TRBJ2-7; maybe TRBD1 (5 bases). CDR1 MDHEN and CDR2 SYDVKM come from the germline V gene. Trimming removed 2 bases from V and 1 base from J, with 15 bases in between. This CDR3 is 16 amino acids long.

This clone appeared a single time. The CDR3 loop reads CASSFSKGAIYTGELFF. For the CDR3, the DNA is TGTGCCAGCAGCTTTAGTAAAGGGGCGATATACACCGGGGAGCTGTTTTTT. The V and J genes are TRBV7-9 and TRBJ2-2; D perhaps matches TRBD1 (5 bases). This CDR3 has 17 residues. Germline V gives CDR1 SEHNR, CDR2 FQNEAQ (reference sequence). V was cut by 3 bases and J by 3 bases, with 17 bases left in between. Drawing the rest from reference TRBV7-9 and TRBJ2-2, the complete variable domain is DTGVSQNPRHKITKRGQNVTFRCDPISEHNRLYWYRQTLGQGPEFLTYFQNEAQLEKSRLLSDRFSAERPKGSFSTLEIQRTEQGDSAMYLCASSFSKGAIYTGELFFGEGSRLTVL.

The chain links TRBV9 to TRBJ2-2; tentative D call: TRBD1 (5 bases). Trimming cost V 3 bases and J 5 bases, with 8 bases left between them. Germline assignment: CDR1 SGDLS and CDR2 YYNGEE. This CDR3 is 13 amino acids long. The CDR3 bases are TGTGCCAGCAGCGCTCGACAGACCGGGGAGCTGTTTTTT. Encoded protein: CASSARQTGELFF. The full variable domain, rest sourced from reference TRBV9 and TRBJ2-2, is DSGVTQTPKHLITATGQRVTLRCSPRSGDLSVYWYQQSLDQGLQFLIQYYNGEERAKGNILERFSAQQFPDLHSELNLSSLELGDSALYFCASSARQTGELFFGEGSRLTVL.

V gene TRBV7-9 combines with J gene TRBJ1-1; D may be TRBD1 (5 bases). The length of the CDR3 is 14 residues. CDR1 and CDR2 (germline): SEHNR, FQNEAQ (reference sequence). The ends were cut back, 5 bases at V and 3 bases at J, with 13 bases in the middle. This chain's CDR3 is CASSRQLGDTEAFF. DNA of the CDR3: TGTGCCAGCAGCCGCCAGTTAGGGGACACTGAAGCTTTCTTT.

The chain is built from TRBV19 and TRBJ1-2; D remains ambiguous. Trimming cost V 6 bases and J 3 bases, with 8 bases left between them. Germline loops: CDR1 LNHDA, CDR2 SQIVND (reference sequence). CDR3 size: 12 residues. The CDR3 coding sequence is TGTGCCAGTAGCATCAACTACTATGGCTACACCTTC. It translates to CASSINYYGYTF.

The CDR3, as DNA: TGTGCCAGGAGGACAGGGAACGGGGCCAACGTCCTGACTTTC. It encodes CARRTGNGANVLTF. The chain couples TRBV2 to TRBJ2-6, with 8 nucleotides matching TRBD1. Losses at the gene ends were 9 bases for V and 4 bases for J; bases not matched to a gene: 5. This CDR3 has 14 residues. Germline loops: CDR1 SNHLY, CDR2 FYNNEI.

This sequence joins TRBV27 and TRBJ2-3, with 9 bases fitting TRBD2. Losses at the gene ends were 4 bases for V and 1 base for J; bases not matched to a gene: 6. The CDR3 loop spans 16 amino acids. Germline V gene data show CDR1 as MNHEY and CDR2 as SMNVEV (reference sequence). The CDR3 sequence: CASSSIRLAGTDTQYF. The CDR3 DNA follows: TGTGCCAGCAGTTCCATAAGACTAGCGGGCACAGATACGCAGTATTTT.

The chain uses TRBV30 and TRBJ1-4; 8 nucleotides match TRBD1. The CDR3 has 13 residues. Germline trimming cut 6 bases from V and 4 bases from J; bases unmatched to any gene: 4. Germline-derived CDR1 and CDR2 are GTSNPN and SVGIG (reference sequence). The CDR3 is CACQTGVNEKLFF. For the CDR3, the DNA is TGTGCCTGCCAGACAGGGGTTAATGAAAAACTGTTTTTT. Looking up the rest from reference TRBV30 and TRBJ1-4 gives the full variable domain: SQTIHQWPATLVQPVGSPLSLECTVEGTSNPNLYWYRQAAGRGLQLLFYSVGIGQISSEVPQNLSASRPQDRQFILSSKKLLLSDSGFYLCACQTGVNEKLFFGSGTQLSVL.

This clone was seen a single time. DNA for the CDR3: TGTGCCAGCAGCTTAGTAACTAGCGGGAGCAATGAGCAGTTCTTC. Protein sequence: CASSLVTSGSNEQFF. This chain connects TRBV7-3 to TRBJ2-1, with 11 bases identical to TRBD2. The CDR3 sequence is 15 residues long. Losses at the gene ends were 2 bases for V and 6 bases for J; bases not matched to a gene: 3. Germline V CDR1 and CDR2: SGHTA, FQGTGA.

This clone was observed once. This rearrangement joins TRBV6-5 to TRBJ2-7; 8 nucleotides match TRBD2. The CDR3 has 13 amino acids. The ends lost 6 bases at V and 2 bases at J; junction bases unmatched: 3. The germline gives CDR1 MNHEY, CDR2 SVGAGI. CDR3 DNA sequence: TGTGCCAGCAGGACTAGCGCGCCCTACGAGCAGTACTTC. It yields the protein CASRTSAPYEQYF.

The genes are TRBV5-6 and TRBJ2-2, with D perhaps matching TRBD1 (6 bases). V was pared by 0 bases and J by 8 bases, with 8 bases between. There are 13 residues in the CDR3. CDR1 and CDR2 (germline): SGHDT, YYEEEE. The CDR3 reads CASSLAGTGELFF. DNA for the CDR3: TGTGCCAGCAGCTTGGCCGGGACAGGGGAGCTGTTTTTT.

The chain joins TRBV18 to TRBJ1-1; D remains ambiguous. This CDR3 is 15 amino acids long. Germline V lookup: CDR1 KGHSH, CDR2 LQKENI. Trimming removed 3 bases from V and 3 bases from J, with 14 bases in between. The CDR3 region has the DNA TGTGCCAGCTCACCGATGCCCCGGACGGACACTGAAGCTTTCTTT. Amino acids: CASSPMPRTDTEAFF.

About this clone itself: This CDR3 is also generated by other DNA sequences in the sample. This chain uses TRBV9 with TRBJ2-1; tentatively, D is TRBD1 or TRBD2 (5 bases each). Germline-derived CDR1 and CDR2 are SGDLS and YYNGEE. The V end lost 0 bases, the J end lost 4 bases, and 11 bases lay between the germline ends. The CDR3 consists of 15 residues. In nucleotides, the CDR3 is TGTGCCAGCAGCGTAGGGACCGGGGCATACAATGAGCAGTTCTTC. Protein sequence: CASSVGTGAYNEQFF.